These T cell receptor beta chains were read from a single sample in a study of human T cells and chemical hapten exposure. TCRdb called the RACE reads again in MiXCR, with one record for every CDR3 protein. The sample includes 95,000 to 150,000 distinct CDR3 sequences, less than 15% of them seen just once. This sample comprised whole blood, obtained in connection with sensitization to the hapten diphenylcyclopropenone (DPC). These receptors all come from a woman aged 18-30 years with alopecia areata. Some clones in this sample may be carry-over from other donors' samples. CDR3s include the opening cysteine and the closing phenylalanine or tryptophan. D genes are given only for firm matches. Clone size is not always given. Where it is, it says once, few, many or a class for expanded clones.

d_call	j_call	v_call	clone_size	cdr3_nt	cdr3_aa
-	TRBJ1-1	TRBV7-2	many	TGTGCCAGCAGCTCGCTTCGACAGACTGAAGCTTTCTTT	CASSSLRQTEAFF
TRBD1	TRBJ2-7	TRBV4-3	-	TGCGCCAGCAGCCAGGGACAGGGGTTCTACGAGCAGTACTTC	CASSQGQGFYEQYF
-	TRBJ2-1	TRBV20-1	few	TGCAGTGCTGGACAGCTGAATGAGCAGTTCTTC	CSAGQLNEQFF
TRBD1	TRBJ1-4	TRBV7-6	few	TGTGCCAGCAGCCAGACAGGGCTCGTCCTTGAAAAACTGTTTTTT	CASSQTGLVLEKLFF
-	TRBJ2-1	TRBV29-1	-	TGCAGCGTTGAAGACACCAAACAGTTCTTC	CSVEDTKQFF
-	TRBJ1-2	TRBV5-1	few	TGCGCCAGCAGCTTGGGGCCAGCCTATGGCTACACCTTC	CASSLGPAYGYTF
-	TRBJ2-3	TRBV5-4	few	TGTGCCAGCAGCTTGTCGCGTCGGGGCGCAGATACGCAGTATTTT	CASSLSRRGADTQYF
-	TRBJ1-1	TRBV27	-	TGTGCCAGCAAAGGACAGTTGAACACTGAAGCTTTCTTT	CASKGQLNTEAFF
-	TRBJ1-1	TRBV18	few	TGTGCCAGCTCACCTTCGACCGGGAACACTGAAGCTTTCTTT	CASSPSTGNTEAFF
TRBD2	TRBJ2-4	TRBV20-1	few	TGCAGTGCTAGAGATCCGGGGAGCGGGGGGGACATTCAGTACTTC	CSARDPGSGGDIQYF
-	TRBJ1-5	TRBV6-5	-	TGTGCCAGCAGGATTCGGAGCAATCAGCCCCTGCATTTT	CASRIRSNQPLHF
TRBD1	TRBJ2-7	TRBV25-1	-	TGTGCCAGCCAACCGGGACAGGGATCTTACGAGCAGTACTTC	CASQPGQGSYEQYF
TRBD2	TRBJ2-5	TRBV20-1	few	TGCAGTGCTCCTCGCGCCTTAGGGACTAGCGGGGCGGCCCAGTACTTC	CSAPRALGTSGAAQYF
-	TRBJ1-5	TRBV29-1	-	TGCAGCGTTGGGGGGGGCAATCAGCCCCAGCATTTT	CSVGGGNQPQHF
-	TRBJ1-5	TRBV19	-	TGTGCCAGTAGTGTGGGGAGAGATCAGCCCCAGCATTTT	CASSVGRDQPQHF
-	TRBJ2-5	TRBV29-1	few	TGCAGCGCCGGGACTTTTAGGGAGACCCAGTACTTC	CSAGTFRETQYF
TRBD1	TRBJ1-4	TRBV29-1	-	TGCAGCGTTGAACTCTCCGTGGACAGGGGAGTTGAAAAACTGTTTTTT	CSVELSVDRGVEKLFF
-	TRBJ1-1	TRBV12-5	many	TGTGCTAGTGGTTTGGCCACAGGTCACACTGAAGCTTTCTTT	CASGLATGHTEAFF
-	TRBJ1-6	TRBV20-1	few	TGCAGTGCTAGAGATCAATTGAGCTCCTATAATTCACCCCTCCACTTT	CSARDQLSSYNSPLHF
-	TRBJ2-7	TRBV9	-	TGTGCCAGCAGCGTAGGAGGGCACGGAACCTACGAGCAGTACTTC	CASSVGGHGTYEQYF
TRBD2	TRBJ2-5	TRBV7-9	-	TGTGCCAGCAGCCTAGGACTAGCGGCCATCCAAGAGACCCAGTACTTC	CASSLGLAAIQETQYF
-	TRBJ1-1	TRBV4-1	few	TGCGCCAGCAGCCAAATCGGAGGAGCAGGGGAAGCTTTCTTT	CASSQIGGAGEAFF
-	TRBJ2-7	TRBV12-3/TRBV12-4	-	TGTGCCAGCAGTTTAGCGGGGGGGCACTACGAGCAGTACTTC	CASSLAGGHYEQYF
TRBD2	TRBJ2-5	TRBV7-8	many	TGTGCCAGCAGCTCTGGGAGGACTAGCGGGGGAGGGCAAGAGACCCAGTACTTC	CASSSGRTSGGGQETQYF
-	TRBJ2-3	TRBV7-2	-	TGTGCCAGCAGCTTAGCGAGAGGTCGCACAGATACGCAGTATTTT	CASSLARGRTDTQYF
TRBD1	TRBJ2-2	TRBV5-4	-	TGTGCCAGCAGCTTGGCCAGGGGGACAGGGTCCACCGGGGAGCTGTTTTTT	CASSLARGTGSTGELFF
TRBD1	TRBJ1-1	TRBV9	few	TGTGCCAGCAGCGTAGTTGGACAGGAGAACACTGAAGCTTTCTTT	CASSVVGQENTEAFF
-	TRBJ1-1	TRBV4-1	-	TGCGCCAGCAGCCAAGATTATTCGAGAGGGGGCACTGAAGCTTTCTTT	CASSQDYSRGGTEAFF
-	TRBJ2-1	TRBV7-2	-	TGTGCCAGCAGCTTAGAGACTAGGGGATGGAACGAGCAGTTCTTC	CASSLETRGWNEQFF
-	TRBJ1-2	TRBV4-3	few	TGCGCCAGCAGCCAAGATAGTGGGCTGAACTATGGCTACACCTTC	CASSQDSGLNYGYTF
TRBD1	TRBJ2-4	TRBV7-9	-	TGTGCCAGCAGCTCTCGACAGGGAACCAAAAACATTCAGTACTTC	CASSSRQGTKNIQYF
-	TRBJ1-2	TRBV20-1	-	TGCAGTGCGAACCTCCGCCGGGGGGGCCCTTATGGCTACACCTTC	CSANLRRGGPYGYTF
TRBD2	TRBJ2-1	TRBV7-9	-	TGTGCCAGCAGCTTCAAGGCGGGACTAGGATATGAGCAGTTCTTC	CASSFKAGLGYEQFF
-	TRBJ1-1	TRBV3-1	few	TGTGCCAGCAGCCAAACGGGGGCGACTGAAGCTTTCTTT	CASSQTGATEAFF
-	TRBJ1-2	TRBV4-3	-	TGCGCCAGCAGCCAAGAAACAGGATGGGACTATGGCTACACCTTC	CASSQETGWDYGYTF
-	TRBJ1-5	TRBV30	-	TGTGCCTGGAGTCGTAAACAGAGGGTTTTCGAGCCCCAGCATTTT	CAWSRKQRVFEPQHF
TRBD1	TRBJ1-3	TRBV7-2	-	TGTGCCAGCAGCTTAGCCGGGACAGGGAAAGGGGTATACACCATATATTTT	CASSLAGTGKGVYTIYF
TRBD1	TRBJ2-3	TRBV19	many	TGTGCCAGTAGACAACAGGGGGTCACAGATACGCAGTATTTT	CASRQQGVTDTQYF
-	TRBJ2-5	TRBV3-1	-	TGTGCCAGCAGCCAAGATTTGGCTTCCCAAGAGACCCAGTACTTC	CASSQDLASQETQYF
TRBD2	TRBJ2-1	TRBV4-3	few	TGCGCCAGCAGCCAAGATCGGCTAGCGGGGGGGCAAAATGAGCAGTTCTTC	CASSQDRLAGGQNEQFF
-	TRBJ1-5	TRBV19	few	TGTGCCAGTAGGACAACGGGGCCCGGATCATGGCCCCAGCATTTT	CASRTTGPGSWPQHF
TRBD1	TRBJ2-5	TRBV5-1	few	TGCGCCAGCAGCTTGGCCGGACAGGGGGAGACCCAGTACTTC	CASSLAGQGETQYF
-	TRBJ1-1	TRBV9	many	TGTGCCAGCAGCGTAGCTGGCGATAACACTGAAGCTTTCTTT	CASSVAGDNTEAFF
-	TRBJ1-6	TRBV10-1	-	TGCGCCAGCAGAGGGCGAAGAGTTAATTCACCCCTCCACTTT	CASRGRRVNSPLHF
TRBD1	TRBJ1-4	TRBV20-1	-	TGCAGTGCTAGGAGTTGGACAGGGCGAAATGAAAAACTGTTTTTT	CSARSWTGRNEKLFF
-	TRBJ2-1	TRBV6-5	-	TGTGCCAGCAGTTACGTGCAGGGTACCTACAATGAGCAGTTCTTC	CASSYVQGTYNEQFF
-	TRBJ2-7	TRBV21-1	many	TGTGCCAGCAGCTCGAACGCCGGGGGGGACGAGCAGTACTTC	CASSSNAGGDEQYF
-	TRBJ2-7	TRBV2	-	TGTGCCAGCAGTTCGTCGACACCCTCCTACGAGCAGTACTTC	CASSSSTPSYEQYF
-	TRBJ2-1	TRBV29-1	many	TGCAGCGCAGACCCCCAGGGACATGAGCAGTTCTTC	CSADPQGHEQFF
-	TRBJ1-5	TRBV30	few	TGTGCCTGGAGCCTAGGGGCAGCGACGAATCAGCCCCAGCATTTT	CAWSLGAATNQPQHF
-	TRBJ1-1	TRBV6-2/TRBV6-3	once	TGTGCCAGCAGTTACTTGCAAGGGGGAGAGGCTTTCTTT	CASSYLQGGEAFF
-	TRBJ1-2	TRBV21-1	few	TGTGCCAGCAGCACCTCCACCTTC	CASSTSTF
-	TRBJ2-1	TRBV20-1	many	TGCAGTGCCTTGGCGGGGCCCTACAATGAGCAGTTCTTC	CSALAGPYNEQFF
-	TRBJ1-2	TRBV18	few	TGTGCCAGCTCACCGGGTGTTAACTATGGCTACACCTTC	CASSPGVNYGYTF